The following is a T cell receptor beta chain sequence with its context. The antigen is not known. Other DNA variants within this sample encode the same CDR3. Reverse transcription of extracted RNA yielded cDNA, which provided the sequencing template. Clones were read by immunoSEQ multiplex PCR, and TCRdb kept only the in-frame ones, dropping some. The table has 150,000 to 200,000 clones, 55% to 75% seen once. The data stem from a study of CD8+ T cells in alopecia areata. Study-wide context: Disease severity was quantified as SALT score of affected scalp area. Study outcomes and limitations: Expanded CD8+ clones among the top 100, as well as scalp clonality, were significantly decreased by tofacitinib.

Treatment in this sample: oral pan-JAK inhibitor, 5-10 mg twice daily. Here the sequenced sample was CD4+ T cells sorted from blood, taken at week 24, from a patient treated with tofacitinib. The sequence came from a human donor with alopecia areata.

CDR3 nucleotides: TGTGCCAGCAGTGAGGCAGGCCCCTACGAGCAGTACTTC. Its protein is CASSEAGPYEQYF. This sequence joins TRBV25-1 and TRBJ2-7; no firm D call. Germline V gene data show CDR1 as MGHDK and CDR2 as SYGVNS. V dropped 3 bases and J dropped 2 bases, with 8 bases sitting between them. CDR3 length: 13 amino acids.